This TCR beta chain is from a study of shared clonotypes between healthy human individuals. Participating donors were healthy, HIV-negative adults free of recent acute infections or vaccinations. V trimming: 4 bases; J trimming: 0 bases; junction bases outside the gene matches: 8. Germline-derived CDR1 and CDR2 are SGDLS and YYNGEE. The CDR3 sequence is 16 residues long. Methods used by the authors: ImmunoSEQ yielded junction-only sequences lacking quality scores, so filtering differed. Some clones are missing from TCRdb's copy, which holds only in-frame ones; the method was immunoSEQ multiplex PCR. The DNA was the basis for D and trimming; V, J and clone size are from that table. The sample lists about 2.3 million clones, 85% to 95% seen once, with 0.35% to 0.45% in the top ten.

The source of this sequence is a man younger than 30 in good health. Some clones in this sample may be carry-over from other donors' samples. Sequenced sample: naive CD4+ T cells from PBMCs. Subset of the sample: CD45RA+ positively selected. The chain joins TRBV9 to TRBJ2-7; 9 bases line up with TRBD1. CDR3: CASSRTGQGYSYEQYF. The CDR3 nucleotides are TGTGCCAGCAGCCGCACCGGACAGGGGTACTCCTACGAGCAGTACTTC.